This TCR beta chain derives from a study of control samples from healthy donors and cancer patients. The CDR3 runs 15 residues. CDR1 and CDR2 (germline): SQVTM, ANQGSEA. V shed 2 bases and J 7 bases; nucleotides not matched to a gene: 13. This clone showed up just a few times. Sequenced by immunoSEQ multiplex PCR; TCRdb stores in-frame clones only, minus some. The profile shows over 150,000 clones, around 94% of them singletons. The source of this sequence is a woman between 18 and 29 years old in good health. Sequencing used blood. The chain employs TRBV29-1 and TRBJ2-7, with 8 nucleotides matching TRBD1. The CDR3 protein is CSVESFGTGPFEQYF. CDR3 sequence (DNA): TGCAGCGTTGAATCTTTTGGGACAGGTCCCTTTGAGCAGTACTTC.